This TCR beta chain stems from a study of cytomegalovirus exposure and HLA in healthy donors. Study outcomes and limitations: Some public TCRs appeared in many individuals, while most sequences were rare.

CDR1 and CDR2 from the germline V gene are LGHNA and YNFKEQ. CDR3 length: 12 amino acids. Trimming stripped 0 bases from V and 11 bases from J, with 10 bases between. Points on this clone: Its antigen is not identified.

The table came from immunoSEQ multiplex PCR; TCRdb's copy has only in-frame clones and leaves some out. The data hold 70,000 to 75,000 clones, with around 94% observed a single time. The receptor's source is a young woman in good health and CMV-seropositive. This chain uses TRBV4-2 with TRBJ1-1; D possibly corresponds to TRBD1 (5 bases). The specimen was PBMCs. DNA for the CDR3: TGTGCCAGCAGCCAAGAGGGGCGGTGGGCTTTCTTT. Residues: CASSQEGRWAFF.